The subject of this entry is one TCR beta chain. Its antigen is still unknown. This table comes from immunoSEQ multiplex PCR, and its TCRdb copy is limited to in-frame clones, with some not included. This table holds about 6,100 clones, approximately 64% found once. The entry originates in a study of immune cell composition in non-small cell lung cancer. In the study overall: Lung adenocarcinoma or squamous carcinoma made up most tumours. Study-wide results and caveats: Around 80% of squamous and under 35% of adenocarcinoma cases had tumour-associated clones >0.5%.

The CDR3 covers 14 residues. The germline V gene has CDR1 SGHTA and CDR2 FQGTGA. Deletions cut 0 bases from V and 8 bases from J, with 13 bases between. Normal lung was sampled as far from the tumour as possible, at least 3 cm. Genomic DNA came from frozen unsorted single-cell suspensions. The sequenced sample consisted of non-adjacent lung tissue. This TCR was recovered from a human donor with non-small cell lung cancer. The chain is built from TRBV7-3 and TRBJ1-2; D is possibly TRBD1 (5 bases). CDR3 bases: TGTGCCAGCAGCTTAACGGACCAGGGAACCGGCTACACCTTC. It specifies CASSLTDQGTGYTF.